Shown below are 29 T cell receptor beta chains from a single sample sequenced in a study of molecular identifiers for immune sequencing clone quantification. Using its own MiXCR run on the PCR reads, TCRdb lists one record per CDR3 protein. Of around 470,000 distinct CDR3 sequences in the sample, about a fifth were seen once. The specimen was naive CD8+ T cells from blood, with Jurkat cell RNA spiked in. Subset specified: FACS-sorted CD8+CD4-CCR7+CD45RA+ naive T cells. The receptors come from a human donor in good health. Some libraries in this study had Jurkat cell RNA spiked in.

A few counts support this clonotype. The chain is built from TRBV6-5 and TRBJ2-3, with TRBD1 identical over 7 bases. V shed 2 bases, J shed 1 base, and the junction held 3 bases outside the gene matches. CDR1 is MNHEY, CDR2 SVGAGI, per germline. The CDR3 is 15 residues long. CDR3 sequence: CASSYEGQGTDTQYF. CDR3 in DNA: TGTGCCAGCAGTTACGAAGGACAGGGCACAGATACGCAGTATTTT.

For this clonotype: Given a much more abundant clone one base away, this may be a read error. This chain's CDR3 is CAGSLEGANVLTF. CDR3 coding DNA: TGTGCCGGCAGTTTGGAGGGGGCCAACGTCCTGACTTTC. The V and J genes are TRBV12-3 or TRBV12-4 and TRBJ2-6; D is uncertain. The CDR3 is made up of 13 amino acids.

This clonotype showed up just a few times. J is TRBJ1-6 and V is TRBV4-1; D might be TRBD1 (5 bases). This CDR3 region has 15 residues. Looked up from germline, CDR1 is MGHRA and CDR2 is YSYEKL. With 3 bases removed from V and 10 bases from J, the gap between germline ends came to 16 bases. The chain's CDR3 is CASSQIMGGESPLHF. For the CDR3, the DNA is TGCGCCAGCAGCCAGATCATGGGGGGGGAGTCACCCCTCCACTTT.

The table lists this clonotype with a few counts. The rearrangement joins TRBV30 to TRBJ1-2; 7 bases map to TRBD1. The CDR3 covers 13 residues. The germline V gene encodes CDR1 GTSNPN and CDR2 SVGIG (reference sequence). After removal of 5 bases from V and 4 bases from J, the junction contained 7 bases not matched to a gene. The CDR3 coding sequence is TGTGCCTGGGATGACGGGACAGCCTATGGCTACACCTTC. Its translation: CAWDDGTAYGYTF. Complete variable domain (other parts from reference TRBV30 and TRBJ1-2): SQTIHQWPATLVQPVGSPLSLECTVEGTSNPNLYWYRQAAGRGLQLLFYSVGIGQISSEVPQNLSASRPQDRQFILSSKKLLLSDSGFYLCAWDDGTAYGYTFGSGTRLTVV.

The rearrangement links TRBV7-9 to TRBJ1-1; D unclear. V gave up 5 bases and J gave up 7 bases, with 23 bases separating them. CDR3 length: 16 residues. Germline V gives CDR1 SEHNR, CDR2 FQNEAQ (reference sequence). This chain's CDR3 is CASSPPQAQTGIEAFF. CDR3 bases: TGTGCCAGCAGCCCCCCGCAGGCCCAGACGGGCATTGAAGCTTTCTTT.

This clonotype was counted at least ten times. The J gene is TRBJ2-3, the V gene TRBV20-1, with 7 bases matching TRBD1. J gave up 4 bases and V 5 bases, and 12 bases lay outside the gene matches. CDR3 size: 15 residues. The germline V gene encodes CDR1 DFQATT and CDR2 SNEGSKA (reference sequence). The CDR3, as DNA: TGCAGTGCTCTCTTGGACAGGTCGGAGGCAGATACGCAGTATTTT. It specifies CSALLDRSEADTQYF.

This CDR3 is CASSLVGEHQPQHF. The CDR3 nucleotides are TGTGCCAGCAGTTTGGTAGGGGAACATCAGCCCCAGCATTTT. The J gene is TRBJ1-5, the V gene TRBV27, with D maybe TRBD1 (5 bases). Trimming removed 3 bases at V and 5 bases at J, with 11 bases between. Looked up from germline, CDR1 is MNHEY and CDR2 is SMNVEV (reference sequence). The CDR3 loop spans 14 amino acids.

There are a few counts of this clonotype. The chain is built from TRBV12-3 or TRBV12-4 and TRBJ2-1; maybe TRBD2 (6 bases). The CDR3 is 14 amino acids. V lost 6 bases, J lost 7 bases, and 16 bases lay in between. This chain's CDR3 is CASSRGTPINEQFF. CDR3 nucleotide sequence: TGTGCCAGCAGCCGCGGGACTCCTATTAATGAGCAGTTCTTC.

This clonotype was seen repeatedly, ten times or more. J is TRBJ1-2 and V is TRBV29-1; the D gene is possibly TRBD1 (6 bases). The CDR3 spans 13 residues. CDR1 and CDR2 (germline): SQVTM, ANQGSEA. V was trimmed by 2 bases and J by 2 bases, leaving 9 bases between them. The CDR3 nucleotides are TGCAGCGTTGAAACAGGGAGGAACTATGGCTACACCTTC. As protein: CSVETGRNYGYTF.

This chain uses TRBV4-1 with TRBJ2-7; 9 nucleotides align to TRBD1. Unmatched junction bases numbered 5, after V lost 3 bases and J lost 2 bases. The CDR3 has 15 amino acids. CDR1 is MGHRA and CDR2 is YSYEKL in the germline V gene. This CDR3 is CASSHRTGATYEQYF. CDR3 in DNA: TGCGCCAGCAGCCACCGGACAGGGGCTACCTACGAGCAGTACTTC.

This clonotype was seen repeatedly, ten times or more. The gene calls are TRBV12-3 or TRBV12-4 and TRBJ1-1, with D perhaps TRBD1 (5 bases). The CDR3 is 12 residues long. V gave up 7 bases and J gave up 8 bases, with 14 bases separating them. The CDR3, as DNA: TGTGCCAGCAACCCGGGCGGGGCCGAAGCTTTCTTT. Amino acid sequence: CASNPGGAEAFF.

This clonotype showed up just a few times. This could be a read error, since a much larger clone is one nucleotide away. This chain links TRBV5-6 with TRBJ2-3, with 9 bases aligning to TRBD1. V was pared by 4 bases and J by 4 bases, with 13 bases of the junction left unmatched. This CDR3 is built from 17 residues. CDR1 and CDR2 (germline): SGHDT, YYEEEE. In DNA form, the CDR3 reads TGTGCCAGCAGCCCGCCGGGACAGGGTTGGTTCGCAGATACGCAGTATTTT. Translation gives CASSPPGQGWFADTQYF.

This chain links TRBV9 with TRBJ2-3, with D possibly matching TRBD1 (6 bases). Germline V gene data show CDR1 as SGDLS and CDR2 as YYNGEE. V lost 4 bases, J lost 0 bases, and 18 bases lay in between. The CDR3 has 17 amino acids. The DNA of the CDR3 is TGTGCCAGCAGCACCGGGACATTACCCCCTAGCACAGATACGCAGTATTTT. It specifies CASSTGTLPPSTDTQYF. Combining the CDR3 with reference TRBV9 and TRBJ2-3 gives the whole variable domain DSGVTQTPKHLITATGQRVTLRCSPRSGDLSVYWYQQSLDQGLQFLIQYYNGEERAKGNILERFSAQQFPDLHSELNLSSLELGDSALYFCASSTGTLPPSTDTQYFGPGTRLTVL.

The rearrangement joins TRBV20-1 to TRBJ2-7; D assignment may be TRBD1 or TRBD2 (5 bases each). The germline gives CDR1 DFQATT, CDR2 SNEGSKA (reference sequence). V was trimmed by 3 bases and J by 0 bases, leaving 15 bases between them. The CDR3 extends over 15 amino acids. CDR3 residues: CSASTGTRNSYEQYF. The CDR3 DNA is TGCAGTGCTAGTACCGGGACGAGGAACTCCTACGAGCAGTACTTC.

At least ten counts were recorded for this clonotype. The chain uses TRBV19 and TRBJ1-5, with unresolved D. CDR3 length: 12 amino acids. Germline CDR1 LNHDA, CDR2 SQIVND (reference sequence). Trimming shortened V by 7 bases and J by 7 bases, and 11 bases separated the two germline ends. CDR3 in DNA: TGTGCCAGTAACGCGGTTCGACAGCCCCAGCATTTT. Its translation: CASNAVRQPQHF. The full variable domain, its missing parts supplied by reference TRBV19 and TRBJ1-5, is DGGITQSPKYLFRKEGQNVTLSCEQNLNHDAMYWYRQDPGQGLRLIYYSQIVNDFQKGDIAEGYSVSREKKESFPLTVTSAQKNPTAFYLCASNAVRQPQHFGDGTRLSIL.

This sequence joins TRBV4-3 and TRBJ2-7, with a possible D match to TRBD1 (5 bases). Germline CDR1 and CDR2: LGHNA and YSLEER. Trimming removed 0 bases at V and 12 bases at J, with 15 bases between. This CDR3 has 13 residues. The CDR3 coding sequence is TGCGCCAGCAGCCAAGATATTTCAGGGCTTCGGTACTTC. Its translation: CASSQDISGLRYF.

This clonotype was detected a few times. An end of the junction does not agree with germline; a read error may underlie this. V is TRBV5-4 and J is TRBJ2-5; 7 bases are shared with TRBD1. Germline loops: CDR1 SGHNT, CDR2 YYREEE (reference sequence). The length of the CDR3 is 14 residues. The CDR3 region is CASRPRDSQVTQYF. The CDR3 DNA sequence: TGTGCCAGCAGGCCACGGGACAGCCAAGTGACCCAGTACTTC.

The chain combines TRBV5-1 with TRBJ2-7; a possible D gene is TRBD2 (7 bases). CDR1 SGHRS and CDR2 YFSETQ come from the germline V gene. This CDR3 is 15 amino acids long. The V gene lost 0 bases and the J gene lost 2 bases, with 12 bases spanning the gap. Here the CDR3 reads CASSLGWGGPYEQYF. The CDR3 bases are TGCGCCAGCAGCTTGGGGTGGGGGGGGCCCTACGAGCAGTACTTC. The whole variable domain, remainder taken from reference TRBV5-1 and TRBJ2-7, is KAGVTQTPRYLIKTRGQQVTLSCSPISGHRSVSWYQQTPGQGLQFLFEYFSETQRNKGNFPGRFSGRQFSNSRSEMNVSTLELGDSALYLCASSLGWGGPYEQYFGPGTRLTVT.

As to this clonotype: A much bigger clone sits one base away, suggesting this may be a read error. The chain combines TRBV6-2 or TRBV6-3 with TRBJ2-1; D is unresolved. CDR1 MNHEY and CDR2 SVGEGT come from the germline V gene. This CDR3 is built from 14 residues. This chain's CDR3 is CASSSKDEYNEQSF. The CDR3 DNA follows: TGTGCCAGCAGTTCCAAAGATGAATACAATGAGCAGTCCTTC.

As regards this clonotype: One base away lies a much larger clone, so this may be a sequencing read error. The chain joins TRBV27 to TRBJ2-2; a possible D gene is TRBD2 (5 bases). From germline, CDR1 is MNHEY and CDR2 SMNVEV (reference sequence). The CDR3 spans 15 residues. CDR3 sequence (DNA): TGTGCCAGCAGTTTACAACAGTCAGTCACCGGGGAGCTGTCTTTT. It codes for CASSLQQSVTGELSF.

About this clonotype itself: This may be a read error, as it is one base from a much larger clone. The V and J genes are TRBV6-6 and TRBJ1-5; TRBD1 matches 12 bases. CDR3 length: 15 residues. Germline CDR1 MNHNY, CDR2 SVGAGI (reference sequence). Losses at the gene ends were 5 bases for V and 6 bases for J; bases not matched to a gene: 5. In DNA form, the CDR3 reads TGTGCCAGCAGTCACGGGACAGGGGGCGTTCAGCCCCAGCATTTT. Translated, it gives CASSHGTGGVQPQHF.

Notes on this clonotype: A much larger clone differs from this one at a single base, so this may be a read error. V and J are TRBV5-6 and TRBJ1-1; D is unresolved. The CDR3 loop spans 15 amino acids. Germline-derived CDR1 and CDR2 are SGHDT and YYEEEE. The chain's CDR3 is CTSSLGYSMNTEAFF. The CDR3 DNA follows: TGTACCAGCAGCTTGGGGTACAGCATGAACACTGAAGCTTTCTTT.

This clonotype was seen repeatedly, ten times or more. In nucleotides, the CDR3 is TGTGCCTGGAGTGCTCAGGGGGCCGGAGAAGCTTTCTTT. Amino acid sequence: CAWSAQGAGEAFF. The chain carries TRBV30 and TRBJ1-1, with 8 bases identical to TRBD1. The V gene's germline CDR1 is GTSNPN and CDR2 SVGIG (reference sequence). This CDR3 is 13 amino acids long. Trimming took 1 base from V and 8 from J; bases not matched to a gene: 6.

In this sample, this clonotype turned up many times. Here the CDR3 reads CASSAWTGENTEAFF. The CDR3, as DNA: TGTGCCAGCAGCGCATGGACAGGCGAGAACACTGAAGCTTTCTTT. V usage is TRBV7-8 and J usage is TRBJ1-1, with TRBD1 identical over 7 bases. Germline V gene lookup returns CDR1 SGHVS and CDR2 FQNEAQ. Trimming at V came to 5 bases and at J to 1 base, leaving 7 bases not matched to a gene. The CDR3 has 15 residues. The complete variable domain, with remaining parts taken from reference TRBV7-8 and TRBJ1-1, reads GAGVSQSPRYKVAKRGQDVALRCDPISGHVSLFWYQQALGQGPEFLTYFQNEAQLDKSGLPSDRFFAERPEGSVSTLKIQRTQQEDSAVYLCASSAWTGENTEAFFGQGTRLTVV.

This clonotype came up a few times. This chain joins TRBV7-6 and TRBJ2-1; D not resolved. The germline V and J ends were trimmed by 5 bases and 10 bases, with 18 bases remaining between them. Germline V gene lookup returns CDR1 SGHVS and CDR2 FNYEAQ. This CDR3 comprises 14 residues. DNA for the CDR3: TGTGCCAGCAGCCAGGCATCGGCTAGGTGGGAGCAGTTCTTC. It translates to CASSQASARWEQFF.

This clonotype was observed a few times. This chain uses TRBV19 with TRBJ1-1, with D perhaps matching TRBD1 (5 bases). The V end was cut by 3 bases, the J end by 8 bases, with 16 bases between. In germline, CDR1 is LNHDA, CDR2 SQIVND (reference sequence). The CDR3 consists of 14 residues. The CDR3, as DNA: TGTGCCAGTAGTATTTTTTCAGGGTTTGGAGAAGCTTTCTTT. Protein: CASSIFSGFGEAFF.

This clonotype was counted ten times or more. The chain links TRBV16 to TRBJ1-1; TRBD1 is a possible D gene (5 bases). CDR1 and CDR2 from the germline V gene are KGHSY and FQNENV. V lost 5 bases, J lost 11 bases, and 15 bases lay in between. The CDR3 runs to 12 residues. The CDR3 here is CASSEGTGRAFF. In nucleotides, the CDR3 is TGTGCCAGCAGCGAAGGGACCGGCCGGGCTTTCTTT.

A note on this clonotype: A read error may explain this, as a much larger clone is one base away. CDR3 protein: CGVEEGGAEAFF. The DNA for the CDR3 is TGCGGCGTTGAGGAGGGAGGCGCTGAAGCTTTCTTT. The genes are TRBV29-1 and TRBJ1-1; D is uncertain. Looked up from germline, CDR1 is SQVTM and CDR2 is ANQGSEA. CDR3 size: 12 residues.

This clonotype was picked up many times. The chain couples TRBV7-9 to TRBJ2-3; 8 bases are a match to TRBD2. V shed 5 bases and J 1 base; nucleotides not matched to a gene: 2. CDR3 size: 14 residues. Germline V gene sequence: CDR1 SEHNR, CDR2 FQNEAQ (reference sequence). The DNA of the CDR3 is TGTGCCAGCAGCGGGACTAGTGGCACAGATACGCAGTATTTT. It specifies CASSGTSGTDTQYF.